This T cell receptor beta chain was identified in a study of blood T cell repertoires in COVID-19. Participants, roughly 18 to 89 years old, spanned under 30 US areas. Profiled with immunoSEQ multiplex PCR; TCRdb holds only in-frame clones, not every one. The repertoire has some 130,000 clones, approximately 84% of them found once; the top ten carry under 5.5%. Germline V gene lookup returns CDR1 SGHTA and CDR2 FQGNSA. The length of the CDR3 is 16 residues. Between the trimmed V and J ends, which lost 4 bases and 2 bases, there was a span of 16 bases. This chain uses TRBV7-2 with TRBJ2-3, with a weak D call TRBD2 (5 bases). The sample was PBMCs or T cells enriched from blood (not recorded which). The receptor comes from a man aged 40-49 years with acute COVID-19. CDR3 sequence reads: CASSWLEEDSTDTQYF. CDR3 nucleotides: TGTGCCAGCAGCTGGCTTGAAGAGGACTCCACAGATACGCAGTATTTT. Full variable domain (outside the CDR3, taken from reference TRBV7-2 and TRBJ2-3): GAGVSQSPSNKVTEKGKDVELRCDPISGHTALYWYRQSLGQGLEFLIYFQGNSAPDKSGLPSDRFSAERTGGSVSTLTIQRTQQEDSAVYLCASSWLEEDSTDTQYFGPGTRLTVL.